Listed here are 14 T cell receptor beta chains from one sample, sequenced in a study of blood T cell repertoires in COVID-19 (dated by TCRdb to the early 2020s). Library prep was done by the immunoSEQ multiplex PCR assay. Entries here come from immuneACCESS through TCRdb and include only in-frame sequences with V and J called. Some clones fail to appear in such tables; in the studies checked, an unresolved V gene covers under half of the shortfall, and the cause of the remainder is unknown. Here the sample has tens of thousands of clones; about 70% occur a single time. The ten largest clones add up to approximately 23% of the sample. The sequenced sample consisted of peripheral blood. Receptors originate from a woman between 55 and 75 years old in a cohort sampled during active or convalescent COVID-19.

The chain links TRBV11-2 to TRBJ1-4; 8 positions agree with TRBD1. V lost 5 bases to trimming and J lost 5 bases; unmatched junction nucleotides: 4. The CDR3 sequence is 14 residues long. Per the germline V gene, CDR1 is SGHAT and CDR2 is FQNNGV. The CDR3 DNA reads as TGTGCCAGCAGCACCGGGACAGGCAATGAAAAACTGTTTTTT. Its translation is CASSTGTGNEKLFF. Variable domain in full (rest from reference TRBV11-2 and TRBJ1-4): EAGVAQSPRYKIIEKRQSVAFWCNPISGHATLYWYQQILGQGPKLLIQFQNNGVVDDSQLPKDRFSAERLKGVDSTLKIQPAKLEDSAVYLCASSTGTGNEKLFFGSGTQLSVL.

The chain couples TRBV9 to TRBJ2-1, with TRBD2 as a possible D gene (6 bases). CDR1 SGDLS and CDR2 YYNGEE come from the germline V gene. The CDR3 loop spans 13 amino acids. The V end lost 0 bases, the J end lost 7 bases, and 8 bases lay between the germline ends. The CDR3 loop reads CASSVGLVNEQFF. DNA of the CDR3: TGTGCCAGCAGCGTAGGACTAGTGAATGAGCAGTTCTTC.

The chain is built from TRBV6-5 and TRBJ2-3; the match to TRBD2 covers 11 bases. With 8 bases clipped from V and 4 bases from J, the junction kept 8 bases outside the gene matches. The V gene's germline CDR1 is MNHEY and CDR2 SVGAGI. CDR3 length equals 15 residues. The CDR3 protein is CASSIAGGLPDTQYF. In DNA form, the CDR3 reads TGTGCCAGCTCAATAGCGGGGGGGCTCCCAGATACGCAGTATTTT.

The chain uses TRBV5-6 and TRBJ2-6, with TRBD1 identical over 7 bases. The germline V gene has CDR1 SGHDT and CDR2 YYEEEE. Trimming removed 0 bases from V and 0 bases from J; junction bases left unmatched: 6. The CDR3 spans 18 residues. The CDR3 spells CASSLVTRGYSGANVLTF. CDR3 in DNA: TGTGCCAGCAGCTTGGTTACCAGGGGGTACTCTGGGGCCAACGTCCTGACTTTC.

V gene TRBV5-5 combines with J gene TRBJ2-5; 7 bases are a match to TRBD1. The CDR3 extends over 15 amino acids. Germline-derived CDR1 and CDR2 are SGHKS and YYEKEE (reference sequence). The V segment lost 1 base and the J segment 2 bases; nucleotides outside the gene matches: 5. The CDR3 nucleotides are TGTGCCAGCAGCTTGAGAGACAGGGTACAAGAGACCCAGTACTTC. The encoded protein is CASSLRDRVQETQYF. Supplemented by reference TRBV5-5 and TRBJ2-5, the full variable domain reads DAGVTQSPTHLIKTRGQQVTLRCSPISGHKSVSWYQQVLGQGPQFIFQYYEKEERGRGNFPDRFSARQFPNYSSELNVNALLLGDSALYLCASSLRDRVQETQYFGPGTRLLVL.

This clone was observed a single time. This rearrangement joins TRBV19 to TRBJ2-7; maybe TRBD1 (6 bases). The CDR3 is 13 amino acids. Germline CDR1 reads LNHDA; CDR2 reads SQIVND (reference sequence). V lost 7 bases to trimming and J lost 6 bases, with 16 bases between them. CDR3 region: CASTEGHFREQYF. For the CDR3, the DNA is TGTGCCAGTACCGAGGGACATTTTCGCGAGCAGTACTTC.

Comments on this clone: This sample also contains other DNA sequences that code for the same CDR3. The chain combines TRBV19 with TRBJ2-1; 7 bases are shared with TRBD2. Germline CDR1 LNHDA, CDR2 SQIVND (reference sequence). Trimming took 1 base from V and 3 from J; bases not matched to a gene: 12. CDR3 length: 18 amino acids. The CDR3 region has the DNA TGTGCCAGTAGTATAGTGGGAGGGGCGGGCGCCCTCTACAATGAGCAGTTCTTC. Protein sequence: CASSIVGGAGALYNEQFF.

The chain combines TRBV7-2 with TRBJ1-2; 7 positions match TRBD1. The CDR3 loop spans 16 amino acids. Trimming took 1 base from V and 4 from J; bases not matched to a gene: 9. Germline V gives CDR1 SGHTA, CDR2 FQGNSA. This CDR3 is CASSLEVGQAFYGYTF. As DNA, the CDR3 is TGTGCCAGCAGCTTAGAGGTCGGACAGGCATTCTATGGCTACACCTTC. Full variable domain (missing parts from reference TRBV7-2 and TRBJ1-2): GAGVSQSPSNKVTEKGKDVELRCDPISGHTALYWYRQSLGQGLEFLIYFQGNSAPDKSGLPSDRFSAERTGGSVSTLTIQRTQQEDSAVYLCASSLEVGQAFYGYTFGSGTRLTVV.

The chain carries TRBV6-5 and TRBJ2-7; 9 nucleotides agree with TRBD1. CDR1 is MNHEY and CDR2 is SVGAGI in the germline V gene. The junction had 9 bases not matched to a gene; V was cut back by 8 bases and J by 4 bases. This CDR3 is built from 14 residues. The CDR3 DNA is TGTGCCAGCGCAGAACAGGGGGCATGGTACGAGCAGTACTTC. Translating gives CASAEQGAWYEQYF.

This clone came up a few times. The genes are TRBV30 and TRBJ1-3, with TRBD1 as a possible D gene (5 bases). V shed 5 bases and J shed 0 bases, with 17 bases lying between them. Germline-derived CDR1 and CDR2 are GTSNPN and SVGIG (reference sequence). This CDR3 comprises 16 residues. CDR3 sequence reads: CAWGQQVWGSGNTIYF. The CDR3 nucleotides are TGTGCCTGGGGGCAACAGGTCTGGGGCTCTGGAAACACCATATATTTT.

CDR3 protein: CASSQVWGPGNTIYF. The CDR3 DNA follows: TGTGCCAGCAGCCAAGTCTGGGGGCCTGGAAACACCATATATTTT. The chain recombines TRBV14 with TRBJ1-3; D is perhaps TRBD1 (6 bases). Per germline, CDR1 SGHDN and CDR2 FVKESK. This CDR3 region has 15 residues. Between the trimmed V and J ends, which lost 1 base and 2 bases, there was a span of 9 bases.

The count of this clone is one. V is TRBV11-3 and J is TRBJ2-2; 7 bases map to TRBD1. V lost 5 bases, J lost 5 bases, and 8 bases stayed unmatched. This CDR3 contains 15 residues. Germline V gives CDR1 SGHNT, CDR2 YENEEA. The CDR3 reads CASSPTGVGTGELFF. The CDR3 DNA follows: TGTGCCAGCAGCCCCACAGGGGTGGGAACCGGGGAGCTGTTTTTT.

V is TRBV7-9 and J is TRBJ1-2; 10 nucleotides agree with TRBD1. The length of the CDR3 is 15 residues. Losses at the gene ends were 4 bases for V and 7 bases for J; bases not matched to a gene: 9. The germline gives CDR1 SEHNR, CDR2 FQNEAQ (reference sequence). CDR3 DNA sequence: TGTGCCAGCAGCTCCCCGGGACAGGGGATCCTTGGCTACACCTTC. Its protein product is CASSSPGQGILGYTF.

V is TRBV11-1 and J is TRBJ1-2, with no clear D. The V gene's germline CDR1 is SGHAT and CDR2 FQDESV (reference sequence). The CDR3 is 13 amino acids. The germline V and J ends were trimmed by 3 bases and 3 bases, with 8 bases remaining between them. The CDR3 bases are TGTGCCAGCAGCTTCACACGGGACTATGGCTACACCTTC. The encoded protein is CASSFTRDYGYTF.